The clone carrying this T cell receptor beta chain turned up a few times. Its matching antigen is unknown. The V gene's germline CDR1 is SGHKS and CDR2 YYEKEE (reference sequence). There are 13 residues in the CDR3. Trimming removed 1 base at V and 6 bases at J, with 8 bases between. The data originate from a study of identical twins. General observations from the study: Monozygotic twin pairs showed more out-of-frame TCR alpha sharing than models estimated.

A universal primer site was incorporated via template switching, and the cDNA contained unique molecular identifiers. One entry per CDR3 protein results from TCRdb running MiXCR on the 5' RACE reads. Found here are about 530,000 distinct CDR3 sequences, roughly 15% of them singletons; the top ten hold around 0.4%. Separately, the same data were catalogued under a study of yellow fever vaccine responses in identical twins.

The sequencing input was CD4+ T cells sorted from blood. This chain joins TRBV5-5 and TRBJ2-1; D is unclear. The receptor's source is a woman younger than 35 in good health. The CDR3 DNA is TGTGCCAGCAGCTTGTCAAGCATCAATGAGCAGTTCTTC. Residues: CASSLSSINEQFF.